This T cell receptor (beta chain) was found in a study of blood T cells in healthy people across ages. PCR was performed a second time for about 7 to 12 cycles using a sample-barcoded 5' primer and a J-beta primer mix. TCRdb itself ran the 5' RACE reads through MiXCR, one entry per CDR3 protein. The sample includes around 940,000 distinct CDR3 sequences, about 53% of them seen just once. Per sample, at least 5 micrograms of total RNA were extracted. The CDR3 sequence is 17 residues long. The V end was cut by 1 base, the J end by 2 bases, with 18 bases between. The V gene's germline CDR1 is SGHNT and CDR2 YENEEA.

The V and J genes are TRBV11-3 and TRBJ2-7, with TRBD2 as a possible D gene (5 bases). The clonotype was recovered from a woman aged 60-75 years in good health. The material sequenced was blood. The CDR3 loop reads CASSLGSTRGRAYEQYF. CDR3 sequence (DNA): TGTGCCAGCAGCTTAGGTTCCACCCGGGGTCGGGCCTACGAGCAGTACTTC. The full variable domain, completed using reference TRBV11-3 and TRBJ2-7, is EAGVVQSPRYKIIEKKQPVAFWCNPISGHNTLYWYLQNLGQGPELLIRYENEEAVDDSQLPKDRFSAERLKGVDSTLKIQPAELGDSAVYLCASSLGSTRGRAYEQYFGPGTRLTVT.